This T cell receptor (beta chain) was observed in a study of T cells in Graves' hyperthyroidism and ophthalmopathy. Study-level findings and limits: Researchers report that a 13 V-J model separated ophthalmopathy from stable hyperthyroidism.

This clonotype occurred a few times. Its target is not known. This may arise from a read error, as a much more abundant clone is one base away. Amplification yielded TCR beta CDR3 regions, with RNA transcripts as the source. RT-PCR in the first round (using the HTBI primer set) targeted the TCR CDR3. TCRdb passed the multiplex PCR reads through MiXCR, listing each CDR3 protein once. The sample lists hundreds of thousands of distinct CDR3 sequences, approximately 14% occurring once. This CDR3 has 14 amino acids. Germline CDR1 and CDR2: DFQATT and SNEGSKA (reference sequence). The chain employs TRBV20-1 and TRBJ1-2; TRBD1 is a possible D gene (5 bases). The sequence was collected from a woman aged 18-35 years with Graves' hyperthyroidism. Material: blood. CDR3 sequence: CSARGKGLDYGCTF. In nucleotides, the CDR3 is TGCAGTGCTAGGGGGAAGGGGTTGGACTATGGCTGCACCTTC.